Detailed here is one T cell receptor beta chain. The antigen is unknown. This entry belongs to a study of T cells after yellow fever vaccination. Regarding the study as a whole: The booster response re-showed most primary clones: around 96% CD4, approximately 86% CD8.

TCR cDNA was made by 5'RACE template switching, adding a universal primer site and UMIs. TCRdb passed the 5' RACE reads through MiXCR, listing each CDR3 protein once. The sample holds 300,000 or so distinct CDR3 sequences, under 9% seen once. CDR3 size: 14 residues. V lost 0 bases to trimming and J lost 1 base, with 7 bases between them. Per the germline V gene, CDR1 is SGHRS and CDR2 is YFSETQ. The chain has TRBV5-1 and TRBJ1-1; D remains ambiguous. The material was CD4+ T cells sorted from PBMCs, obtained 5 days after the yellow fever booster vaccination. The source of this sequence is a man between 18 and 29 years old who received the YFV17D yellow fever vaccine. The CDR3 loop is CASSLEAGNTEAFF. The DNA of the CDR3 is TGCGCCAGCAGCTTGGAAGCGGGGAACACTGAAGCTTTCTTT.